The 18 T cell receptor beta chains below all came from one sample that was sequenced in a study of Ad26.COV2.S vaccination and SARS-CoV-2 variants (TCRdb year 2021). The method behind the library was the immunoSEQ multiplex PCR assay. Here the immuneACCESS table is served through TCRdb, limited to in-frame sequences with V and J called. Missing clones are a known gap in these copies; in checked studies unresolved V genes cover under half, and the rest lacks a known reason. For this sample the table gives about 380,000 clones, of which 83% were detected only once. In total, the top ten clones hold around 7% of the sample. What this sample's treatment or condition label stands for: around 19 received Ad26.COV2.S at low or high dose, single or two shots; 5 received placebo; per-sample allocation not given. For vaccine and placebo recipients, the sequenced repertoires came from samples collected on day 63 after the first injection.

The sequencing used peripheral blood, collected in a trial of Ad26.COV2.S vaccine versus placebo. The receptor source for this set is a person between 18 and 65 years old who received the Ad26.COV2.S COVID-19 vaccine or a placebo.

V gene TRBV6-5 combines with J gene TRBJ1-1; D is ambiguous. V was pared by 2 bases and J by 3 bases, with 4 bases between. The CDR3 totals 12 residues. Germline CDR1 reads MNHEY; CDR2 reads SVGAGI. The CDR3 DNA follows: TGTGCCAGCAGTTACCGCTACACTGAAGCTTTCTTT. It codes for CASSYRYTEAFF.

This chain uses TRBV6-5 with TRBJ1-2, with TRBD1 identical over 7 bases. There are 13 residues in the CDR3. J lost 4 bases, V lost 8 bases, and 7 bases had no gene match. Germline V lookup: CDR1 MNHEY, CDR2 SVGAGI. For the CDR3, the DNA is TGTGCCAGCGCAAGGGGGCTTGGCTATGGCTACACCTTC. Residues: CASARGLGYGYTF.

This clone was picked up a small number of times. The rearrangement uses TRBV11-1 and TRBJ2-7; 12 bases match TRBD2. This CDR3 comprises 15 residues. With V trimmed by 5 bases and J by 6 bases, 8 bases remained unmatched. Germline loops: CDR1 SGHAT, CDR2 FQDESV (reference sequence). The CDR3 region has the DNA TGTGCCAGCAGCCAAGGACTAGCGGGATCAGCCGAGCAGTACTTC. Amino acid sequence: CASSQGLAGSAEQYF. The entire variable domain, with the rest obtained from reference TRBV11-1 and TRBJ2-7, is as follows: EAEVAQSPRYKITEKSQAVAFWCDPISGHATLYWYRQILGQGPELLVQFQDESVVDDSQLPKDRFSAERLKGVDSTLKIQPAELGDSAMYLCASSQGLAGSAEQYFGPGTRLTVT.

The chain employs TRBV5-1 and TRBJ1-2; tentatively, D is TRBD1 (5 bases). This CDR3 comprises 15 residues. The V and J ends lost 1 base and 3 bases respectively, with 13 bases between them. Germline V gene sequence: CDR1 SGHRS, CDR2 YFSETQ. The CDR3 spells CASSLRSGADYGYTF. As DNA, the CDR3 is TGCGCCAGCAGCTTGCGGTCCGGGGCAGACTATGGCTACACCTTC.

To note about this clone: The junction differs from germline at one of its ends, possibly a read error. The V gene is TRBV5-4, the J gene TRBJ1-6, with TRBD1 matching over 8 bases. CDR1 and CDR2 from the germline V gene are SGHNT and YYREEE (reference sequence). The CDR3 sequence is 13 residues long. The CDR3 region has the DNA TGTGCCAGCAGCGCGGGCAGGGGGACAGGAGAAAACTTT. This encodes CASSAGRGTGENF.

The CDR3, as DNA: TGTGCCAGCAGCTCTATACTAGCGGGAGGGCCCGATGAGCAGTTCTTC. Translation: CASSSILAGGPDEQFF. The V gene is TRBV11-2, the J gene TRBJ2-1; 13 nucleotides match TRBD2. Germline-derived CDR1 and CDR2 are SGHAT and FQNNGV. With V trimmed by 4 bases and J by 8 bases, 8 bases remained unmatched. This CDR3 is built from 16 residues. Full variable domain (outside the CDR3, taken from reference TRBV11-2 and TRBJ2-1): EAGVAQSPRYKIIEKRQSVAFWCNPISGHATLYWYQQILGQGPKLLIQFQNNGVVDDSQLPKDRFSAERLKGVDSTLKIQPAKLEDSAVYLCASSSILAGGPDEQFFGPGTRLTVL.

A single count supports this clone. The V gene is TRBV6-5, the J gene TRBJ2-7, with D hard to call. The V end lost 6 bases, the J end lost 1 base, and 16 bases lay between the germline ends. The length of the CDR3 is 15 residues. In germline, CDR1 is MNHEY, CDR2 SVGAGI. The CDR3 loop is CASRPTDSLSYEQYF. DNA of the CDR3: TGTGCCAGCAGACCCACAGATTCCCTTTCCTACGAGCAGTACTTC.

This chain joins TRBV2 and TRBJ1-2; 7 bases are a match to TRBD1. With 4 bases clipped from V and 3 bases from J, the junction kept 5 bases outside the gene matches. Germline V gene data show CDR1 as SNHLY and CDR2 as FYNNEI. The CDR3 extends over 14 amino acids. The CDR3: CASSVPGGYYGYTF. The DNA of the CDR3 is TGTGCCAGCAGTGTTCCAGGGGGGTACTATGGCTACACCTTC. Supplemented by reference TRBV2 and TRBJ1-2, the full variable domain reads EPEVTQTPSHQVTQMGQEVILRCVPISNHLYFYWYRQILGQKVEFLVSFYNNEISEKSEIFDDQFSVERPDGSNFTLKIRSTKLEDSAMYFCASSVPGGYYGYTFGSGTRLTVV.

This sequence joins TRBV2 and TRBJ2-2; 8 bases fit TRBD2. The CDR3 has 14 amino acids. V shed 4 bases and J 4 bases; nucleotides not matched to a gene: 2. CDR1 is SNHLY and CDR2 is FYNNEI in the germline V gene. Written as DNA, the CDR3 is TGTGCCAGCAGTGTAAGCGGGGGCACCGGGGAGCTGTTTTTT. The encoded protein is CASSVSGGTGELFF.

As DNA, the CDR3 is TGTGCCAGCAGTGATCCGGGACCGGCCCCCTACGAGCAGTACTTC. Residues: CASSDPGPAPYEQYF. The chain is built from TRBV28 and TRBJ2-7; TRBD1 or TRBD2 may be the D gene (5 bases each). Per germline, CDR1 MDHEN and CDR2 SYDVKM. There are 15 residues in the CDR3. The germline V and J ends were trimmed by 5 bases and 2 bases, with 16 bases remaining between them.

The chain employs TRBV10-2 and TRBJ1-2; D uncertain. Germline CDR1 is WSHSY and CDR2 is SAAADI. V lost 2 bases and J lost 3, with 16 bases in between. The CDR3 sequence is 16 residues long. CDR3 nucleotide sequence: TGCGCCAGCAGTGAGCTGATACTGAGGCGGGACTATGGCTACACCTTC. It is translated as CASSELILRRDYGYTF.

This clone showed up just a few times. V gene TRBV27 combines with J gene TRBJ2-7; 9 positions agree with TRBD1. The CDR3 length is 15 residues. The germline CDR1 and CDR2 sequences are MNHEY and SMNVEV (reference sequence). V trimming: 5 bases; J trimming: 3 bases; junction bases outside the gene matches: 8. In DNA, the CDR3 is TGTGCCAGCAGTGGGGTGGGACAGGGTGTCTACGAGCAGTACTTC. It specifies CASSGVGQGVYEQYF.

The V call is TRBV15, the J call TRBJ2-1; 8 bases line up with TRBD1. V lost 1 base, J lost 5 bases, and 19 bases stayed unmatched. This CDR3 is 20 amino acids long. The germline V gene encodes CDR1 LNHNV and CDR2 YYDKDF (reference sequence). CDR3 amino acids: CATSRGLGTGIFPTNNEQFF. CDR3 in DNA: TGTGCCACCAGCAGAGGGCTCGGGACAGGAATATTCCCCACCAACAATGAGCAGTTCTTC.

The chain has TRBV7-9 and TRBJ2-3, with TRBD1 as a possible D gene (5 bases). The germline gives CDR1 SEHNR, CDR2 FQNEAQ (reference sequence). V lost 3 bases and J lost 4, with 5 bases in between. This CDR3 is 12 amino acids long. CDR3 nucleotides: TGTGCCAGCAGCTTCAGGGCAGATACGCAGTATTTT. This encodes CASSFRADTQYF.

This chain links TRBV28 with TRBJ2-3; weak D call: TRBD1 (5 bases). The CDR3 extends over 14 amino acids. Trimming removed 6 bases at V and 2 bases at J, with 12 bases between. Germline CDR1 reads MDHEN; CDR2 reads SYDVKM. For the CDR3, the DNA is TGTGCCAGCAGCCCGACAGCTAACACAGATACGCAGTATTTT. Translation gives CASSPTANTDTQYF.

This clone was recorded only once. V and J are TRBV4-3 and TRBJ1-3; unclear D gene. Germline CDR1 is LGHNA and CDR2 is YSLEER. Trimming left V 0 bases short and J 0 bases short, with 6 bases between. This CDR3 spans 15 amino acids. The CDR3 loop reads CASSQDRSSGNTIYF. The CDR3 nucleotides read TGCGCCAGCAGCCAAGATAGGTCCTCTGGAAACACCATATATTTT.

This clone was detected once. The gene calls are TRBV6-5 and TRBJ1-5, with unresolved D. V lost 6 bases and J 6 bases, leaving 12 bases between the germline ends. The CDR3 totals 13 residues. CDR1 MNHEY and CDR2 SVGAGI come from the germline V gene. The CDR3 reads CASRMAGSQPQHF. As DNA, the CDR3 is TGTGCCAGCAGGATGGCAGGTTCTCAGCCCCAGCATTTT.

With respect to this clone: Distinct nucleotide sequences in the sample also encode this CDR3. The J gene is TRBJ2-2, the V gene TRBV2, with TRBD2 identical over 7 bases. The V gene's germline CDR1 is SNHLY and CDR2 FYNNEI. The V segment lost 4 bases and the J segment 0 bases; nucleotides outside the gene matches: 2. The CDR3 is made up of 15 amino acids. CDR3 protein: CASSGLAANTGELFF. The CDR3 DNA sequence: TGTGCCAGCAGTGGACTAGCAGCGAACACCGGGGAGCTGTTTTTT.